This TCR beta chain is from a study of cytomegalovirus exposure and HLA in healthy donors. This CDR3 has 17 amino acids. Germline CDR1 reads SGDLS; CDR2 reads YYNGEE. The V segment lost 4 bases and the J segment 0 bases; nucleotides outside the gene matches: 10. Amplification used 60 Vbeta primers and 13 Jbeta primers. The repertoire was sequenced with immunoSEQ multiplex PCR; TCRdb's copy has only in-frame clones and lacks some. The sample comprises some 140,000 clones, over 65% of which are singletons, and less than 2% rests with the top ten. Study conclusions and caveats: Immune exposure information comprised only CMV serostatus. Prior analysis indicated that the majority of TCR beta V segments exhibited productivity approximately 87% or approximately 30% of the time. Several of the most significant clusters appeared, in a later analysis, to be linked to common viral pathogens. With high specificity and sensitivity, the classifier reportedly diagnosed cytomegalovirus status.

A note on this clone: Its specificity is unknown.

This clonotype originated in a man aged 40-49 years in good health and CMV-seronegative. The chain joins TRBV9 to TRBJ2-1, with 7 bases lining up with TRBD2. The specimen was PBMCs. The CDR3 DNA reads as TGTGCCAGCAGCCCCACACTAGCGCCGAGCTCCTACAATGAGCAGTTCTTC. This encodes CASSPTLAPSSYNEQFF.